This entry describes one TCR beta chain. Its antigen is undetermined. Treatment here: some 19 received Ad26.COV2.S at low or high dose, single or two shots; 5 received placebo; per-sample allocation not given. The samples were gathered on day 63 after the first injection of vaccine or placebo. The CDR3 has 17 residues. Trimming left V 0 bases short and J 0 bases short, with 12 bases between. The germline V gene encodes CDR1 MNHEY and CDR2 SVGEGT. Assay: immunoSEQ multiplex PCR; the TCRdb copy retains only in-frame clones and omits some. The sample contains a few hundred thousand clones, 70% to 90% of which appear only once. This sample is part of a study of Ad26.COV2.S vaccination and SARS-CoV-2 variants. Study background: A COV1001 Ad26.COV2.S trial-arm participant provided the sample. In the study, Ad26.COV2.S was injected intramuscularly once, or twice 56 days apart.

Whole-study findings and limits: Placebo recipients had lower spike-specific TCR breadth than vaccine recipients.

This TCR was recovered from a person between 18 and 65 years old who received the Ad26.COV2.S COVID-19 vaccine or a placebo. V usage is TRBV6-2 or TRBV6-3 and J usage is TRBJ1-5; D remains unclear. The sample in question was peripheral blood, obtained in a trial of Ad26.COV2.S vaccine versus placebo. The CDR3 spells CASSYSEVEASNQPQHF. The CDR3 DNA is TGTGCCAGCAGTTACTCTGAAGTTGAAGCTAGCAATCAGCCCCAGCATTTT.